This T cell receptor (beta chain) stems from a study of T-cell memory formation after mild COVID-19. Study-wide results and caveats: The pre-infection memory compartment contained some responding clones, suggesting cross-reactive memory joined. Still unconfirmed is whether the second-wave clones peaking on day 37 recognized SARS-CoV-2.

Note on this clonotype: Its target is not known.

The CDR3 is 18 residues long. CDR1 and CDR2 from the germline V gene are SGHDN and FVKESK. Trimming removed 1 base from V and 6 bases from J; junction bases left unmatched: 14. One entry per CDR3 protein, called by TCRdb with MiXCR from the 5' RACE reads. The sample includes approximately 150,000 distinct CDR3 sequences, more than 14% of them seen just once. This sequence was found in an adult woman who had mild COVID-19 (a few samples of this study predate the infection). Cell type and time point are not known. The chain links TRBV14 to TRBJ2-5; 10 bases map to TRBD2. Sequenced: PBMCs or a T cell subset sorted from them (not recorded which). The CDR3 spells CASSQVVASGRRRQTQYF. CDR3 nucleotide sequence: TGTGCCAGCAGCCAAGTTGTCGCTAGCGGGAGACGAAGACAGACCCAGTACTTC.